This T cell receptor beta chain was sequenced for a study of cytomegalovirus exposure and HLA in healthy donors. The wider study: About 85 million unique TCRs from HLA-typed donors were held in an early release of data.

Between the trimmed V and J ends, which lost 7 bases and 1 base, there was a span of 17 bases. The CDR3 sequence is 16 residues long. The germline V gene has CDR1 MNHEY and CDR2 SMNVEV (reference sequence). Only one count was recorded for this clone. The PCR made use of 60 Vbeta and 13 Jbeta primers. Assay: immunoSEQ multiplex PCR; the TCRdb copy retains only in-frame clones and omits some. The data contain 150,000 or so clones, roughly 85% of them singletons. Sequenced material: PBMCs. This sequence was found in a male donor in good health and CMV-seronegative. The chain combines TRBV27 with TRBJ2-1, with D possibly matching TRBD2 (5 bases). CDR3: CASTSPAGLSYNEQFF. The DNA for the CDR3 is TGTGCCAGCACCTCACCCGCCGGACTTTCCTACAATGAGCAGTTCTTC.